The 6 T cell receptor beta chains reported below all come from one sample, sequenced in a study of shared clonotypes between healthy human individuals (dated by TCRdb to about 2020). Library prep was done by the immunoSEQ multiplex PCR assay. TCRdb carries this immuneACCESS record with in-frame sequences only. Its versions omit some clonotypes, under half of them owing to an unresolved V gene in the studies checked, with the rest unexplained. The sample data list around 1.5 million clones, and 98% of these were observed just once. Approximately 0.45% of the sample is in the top ten clones. The specimen was naive CD4+ T cells sorted from blood. Explained via the paper, the cell subset or site label denotes: CD45RA+ positively selected. The receptors come from a man younger than 40 in good health.

The chain's CDR3 is CASSLTLEPHHEQFF. CDR3 nucleotides: TGTGCCAGCAGCTTAACCCTAGAACCCCACCATGAGCAGTTCTTC. J is TRBJ2-1 and V is TRBV7-8; no clear D. Trimming left V 2 bases short and J 8 bases short, with 16 bases between. The CDR3 spans 15 residues. Germline loops: CDR1 SGHVS, CDR2 FQNEAQ.

The chain has TRBV21-1 and TRBJ2-1; no check of the table's D call, TRBD1, against the DNA was made. TRBV21-1 is a listed pseudogene. The CDR3 has 16 amino acids. In DNA form, the CDR3 reads TGTGCCAGCAGCATAAAGGACAGGGGGCCCTACAATGAGCAGTTCTTC. Protein: CASSIKDRGPYNEQFF.

The CDR3 sequence is CASSLAGPGGEKSYEQYF. The CDR3 DNA follows: TGTGCCAGCTCACTAGCCGGGCCCGGGGGAGAAAAATCCTACGAGCAGTACTTC. The rearrangement links TRBV18 to TRBJ2-7, with D tentatively TRBD2 (6 bases). Per germline, CDR1 KGHSH and CDR2 LQKENI. Trimming removed 4 bases from V and 1 base from J, with 23 bases in between. The CDR3 contains 18 residues.

The chain links TRBV5-4 to TRBJ2-1; D may match TRBD1 or TRBD2 (5 bases each). This CDR3 contains 15 residues. V was cut by 0 bases and J by 12 bases, with 19 bases left in between. In germline, CDR1 is SGHNT, CDR2 YYREEE (reference sequence). CDR3 nucleotide sequence: TGTGCCAGCAGCTTGGGCCGGGACGCTGGAAGGGGGCAGTTCTTC. Translating it yields CASSLGRDAGRGQFF.

The chain carries TRBV4-1 and TRBJ1-5; D is uncertain. V lost 3 bases to trimming and J lost 4 bases, with 10 bases between them. The CDR3 extends over 14 amino acids. Germline V gene lookup returns CDR1 MGHRA and CDR2 YSYEKL. The CDR3 DNA reads as TGCGCCAGCAGCCAGGTCACAGTGAATCAGCCCCAGCATTTT. Encoded protein: CASSQVTVNQPQHF.

This clone appeared once. Other DNA sequences in the sample encode the same CDR3. This chain joins TRBV5-1 and TRBJ2-1; maybe TRBD2 (5 bases). Germline V gene data show CDR1 as SGHRS and CDR2 as YFSETQ. The CDR3 runs to 15 residues. V lost 0 bases and J lost 0, with 7 bases in between. The CDR3 loop reads CASSLVANSYNEQFF. The CDR3 DNA reads as TGCGCCAGCAGCTTGGTAGCGAACTCCTACAATGAGCAGTTCTTC.